The present TCR beta chain was sequenced within a study of OX40 agonist ivuxolimab in advanced cancers. Prior autoimmune disease or systemic immunosuppression barred patients. Profiled with immunoSEQ multiplex PCR; TCRdb holds only in-frame clones, not every one. The table has 75,000 to 100,000 clones, around 90% seen once. The sequencing here drew on CD4+ or CD8+ T cells sorted from blood, taken in a trial of the OX40 agonist ivuxolimab. This receptor was taken from an adult with an advanced solid tumor such as melanoma, head and neck, liver or kidney cancer.

CDR3 residues: CASSLGQGFSYEQYF. The CDR3 DNA reads TGCGCCAGCAGCTTGGGGCAGGGGTTTTCCTACGAGCAGTACTTC. The chain joins TRBV5-1 to TRBJ2-7; TRBD1 is a possible D gene (6 bases). Germline-derived CDR1 and CDR2 are SGHRS and YFSETQ. V lost 0 bases, J lost 1 base, and 11 bases lay in between. This CDR3 spans 15 amino acids.